The clone carrying this T cell receptor (beta chain) was seen many times. Its matching antigen is unknown. The record originates from a study of T cells after yellow fever vaccination. Overall study context: The SMART-Seq v4 Ultra Low Input method served to prepare the low-cell-number fractions.

The CDR3 has 14 amino acids. The V and J ends lost 4 bases and 3 bases, in that order; junction bases with no gene match: 4. CDR1 SSHAT and CDR2 FNYEAQ come from the germline V gene (reference sequence). The study's findings and limits: Booster sampling recovered most clones from primary vaccination (roughly 96% CD4, approximately 90% CD8).

In making TCR cDNA, 5'RACE template switching added a universal primer site and UMIs to it. MiXCR, run by TCRdb on the 5' RACE reads, gives a single entry per CDR3 protein. This sample has around 160,000 distinct CDR3 sequences, with more than 5.5% found just once. This receptor was identified in a man younger than 35 who received the YFV17D yellow fever vaccine. Source: CD4+ T cells sorted from PBMCs, taken around 5 days after the first yellow fever vaccination. The chain is built from TRBV7-7 and TRBJ2-3, with TRBD1 matching 7 bases. The CDR3: CASSSGQATDTQYF. The CDR3 region has the DNA TGTGCCAGCAGCTCCGGACAGGCTACAGATACGCAGTATTTT.